This TCR beta chain was recovered during a study of shared clonotypes between healthy human individuals. Findings and limits, study-wide: In contrast to clonotypes shared by all four donors, non-shared clonotypes had lower generation probabilities.

Remarks on this clone: Its target is not known.

Germline V CDR1 and CDR2: LGHNA, YSLEER. The V gene lost 0 bases and the J gene lost 8 bases, with 16 bases spanning the gap. CDR3 size: 15 residues. Produced via immunoSEQ multiplex PCR; TCRdb's table is partial and in-frame only. The sample lists millions of clones, 85% to 95% occurring once. Naive CD8 cells lacked CD45RO, underwent positive selection for CCR7 and left out terminally differentiated effector memory CD45RA+ cells. The chain carries TRBV4-3 and TRBJ1-2; tentatively, D is TRBD1 (6 bases). The sequencing sample was made of naive CD8+ T cells sorted from blood. This sequence originates from a man younger than 35 in good health. The CDR3 reads CASSQDLGAGVGYTF. The DNA of the CDR3 is TGCGCCAGCAGCCAAGATCTGGGGGCTGGGGTCGGCTACACCTTC.